This TCR beta chain emerged from a study of radiotherapy plus CTLA-4 blockade in lung cancer. Profiled with immunoSEQ multiplex PCR; TCRdb holds only in-frame clones, not every one. The sample lists fewer than 90,000 clones, under 85% occurring once. Study-level points and caveats: Response, reportedly, was best predicted by interferon-beta along with early blood T cell clone dynamics.

The V end was cut by 5 bases, the J end by 7 bases, with 20 bases between. The germline V gene encodes CDR1 SGHTA and CDR2 FQGNSA. This CDR3 comprises 15 residues. In the case of this clone: Its antigen is not known.

The chain couples TRBV7-2 to TRBJ2-5; D ambiguous. This sample comprised peripheral blood, obtained from a patient treated with radiotherapy plus ipilimumab. The clonotype was recovered from a human donor with non-small cell lung cancer who had stable disease on radiotherapy plus ipilimumab. CDR3 region: CASSLGPPPEGTQYF. The CDR3 coding sequence is TGTGCCAGCAGCCTAGGACCTCCACCCGAAGGGACCCAGTACTTC.